The rows below give T cell receptor beta chains drawn from one sample of a study of Graves' ophthalmopathy and Graves' hyperthyroidism. TCRdb re-called the multiplex PCR reads with MiXCR, one entry per CDR3 protein. The repertoire has more than 1,000,000 distinct CDR3 sequences, around a third of them found once; the top ten carry 11%. The specimen was peripheral blood or thyroid tissue (not recorded which). All receptors come from an adult man with Graves' hyperthyroidism. Each CDR3 is given with its conserved first and last residue. A D gene is named only where the DNA matches it firmly. Clone sizes are given selectively: once, few, many, or a class where the clone is expanded.

V	size	J	D	CDR3	DNA
TRBV10-2	.	TRBJ1-1	TRBD1	CASNPGQGTEAFF	TGCGCCAGCAATCCGGGACAGGGGACTGAAGCTTTCTTT
TRBV3-1	many	TRBJ2-7	.	CASSQSRSYEQYF	TGTGCCAGCAGCCAGAGCCGTTCCTACGAGCAGTACTTC
TRBV10-3	once	TRBJ1-1	TRBD1	CAISARDRGNTEAFF	TGTGCCATCAGTGCCCGGGACAGGGGGAACACTGAAGCTTTCTTT
TRBV20-1	many	TRBJ2-7	TRBD2	CSARGLAGGMSASGEQYF	TGCAGTGCTAGGGGACTAGCGGGAGGGATGAGCGCCTCGGGCGAGCAGTACTTC
TRBV7-8	many	TRBJ1-2	.	CASSLVAELYGYTF	TGTGCCAGCAGCTTAGTGGCAGAGCTTTATGGCTACACCTTC
TRBV10-3	.	TRBJ2-7	.	CASSWGTGIIYEQYF	TGTGCCAGCAGTTGGGGTACAGGGATCATCTACGAGCAGTACTTC
TRBV10-3	.	TRBJ1-2	.	CASTDFHGYTF	TGTGCCAGCACCGACTTCCATGGCTACACCTTC
TRBV20-1	.	TRBJ2-5	TRBD2	CSATQTSGSQETQYF	TGCAGTGCTACCCAGACTAGCGGGAGTCAAGAGACCCAGTACTTC
TRBV7-2	.	TRBJ1-1	TRBD1	CASSPADRGGRYTEAFF	TGTGCCAGCAGCCCAGCCGACAGGGGCGGTAGGTACACTGAAGCTTTCTTT
TRBV12-3/TRBV12-4	few	TRBJ2-7	.	CASSLSPVADEQYF	TGTGCCAGCAGTTTGTCCCCCGTTGCGGACGAGCAGTACTTC
TRBV6-5	.	TRBJ2-7	.	CASSYPLTGNYEQYF	TGTGCCAGCAGTTATCCCCTGACGGGAAATTACGAGCAGTACTTC
TRBV7-6	many	TRBJ1-5	.	CASSLRDVSNQPQHF	TGTGCCAGCAGCTTACGGGACGTTAGCAATCAGCCCCAGCATTTT
TRBV7-9	.	TRBJ2-7	.	CASSAPNSYEQYF	TGTGCCAGCAGCGCGCCCAATTCCTACGAGCAGTACTTC
TRBV20-1	.	TRBJ1-5	.	CSATLGGNSNQPQHF	TGCAGTGCTACTTTAGGGGGAAATAGCAATCAGCCCCAGCATTTT
TRBV10-2	.	TRBJ1-2	TRBD1	CASSESERTGSGYTF	TGCGCCAGCAGTGAGTCGGAGAGGACAGGGAGTGGCTACACCTTC
TRBV2	many	TRBJ2-7	.	CASTGGGLYEQYF	TGTGCCAGTACCGGGGGCGGGTTGTACGAGCAGTACTTC
TRBV10-3	many	TRBJ2-7	.	CAISDPQRAPYEQYF	TGTGCCATCAGTGACCCTCAGAGGGCCCCCTACGAGCAGTACTTC
TRBV12-3/TRBV12-4	many	TRBJ1-1	.	CASRRVGTEAFF	TGTGCCAGCAGGCGAGTTGGCACTGAAGCTTTCTTT
TRBV7-9	many	TRBJ2-7	.	CASSLDLRQGHEQYF	TGTGCCAGCAGCTTAGATCTTAGGCAGGGCCACGAGCAGTACTTC
TRBV7-9	many	TRBJ1-1	.	CASRPLWNTEAFF	TGTGCCAGCAGACCATTGTGGAACACTGAAGCTTTCTTT
TRBV7-2	.	TRBJ1-5	.	CASSFLGNNQPQHF	TGTGCCAGCAGCTTTTTGGGGAATAATCAGCCCCAGCATTTT
TRBV4-1	many	TRBJ1-4	.	CASSQDNVPGPFFF	TGCGCCAGCAGCCAAGACAACGTCCCGGGACCGTTTTTCTTT
TRBV29-1	.	TRBJ2-2	.	CSVERDLTGELFF	TGCAGCGTTGAGCGGGACCTCACCGGGGAGCTGTTTTTT
TRBV10-3	once	TRBJ2-6	.	CASSASHRSGANVLTF	TGTGCCAGCAGTGCGTCACACCGCTCTGGGGCCAACGTCCTGACTTTC
TRBV7-3	.	TRBJ1-2	.	CASSYRSGADYGYTF	TGTGCCAGCAGCTATCGGTCAGGGGCCGACTACGGCTACACCTTC
TRBV11-2	.	TRBJ1-2	.	CASSFESREDNYGYTF	TGTGCCAGCAGCTTCGAGTCTCGGGAAGATAACTATGGCTACACCTTC
TRBV5-1	many	TRBJ2-5	TRBD2	CASSPGLAGGGQETQYF	TGCGCCAGCAGCCCAGGACTAGCGGGAGGAGGACAAGAGACCCAGTACTTC
TRBV5-4	.	TRBJ1-2	TRBD1	CASSLVPGQGGYGYTF	TGTGCCAGCAGCTTGGTTCCGGGACAGGGAGGCTATGGCTACACCTTC
TRBV28	many	TRBJ2-5	.	CASSQGSETQYF	TGTGCCAGCAGTCAGGGGTCAGAGACCCAGTACTTC
TRBV7-3	many	TRBJ2-2	.	CASSPRSYTGELFF	TGTGCCAGCAGCCCCCGGTCCTACACCGGGGAGCTGTTTTTT
TRBV6-6	many	TRBJ2-5	.	CASSYLADRETQYF	TGTGCCAGCAGTTACTTAGCGGATCGGGAGACCCAGTACTTC
TRBV7-8	few	TRBJ2-5	TRBD1	CASSWDRQKQETQYF	TGTGCCAGCAGCTGGGACAGGCAGAAACAAGAGACCCAGTACTTC
TRBV12-5	few	TRBJ2-5	TRBD1	CASAASTGPQGTQYF	TGTGCTAGTGCTGCCTCGACAGGGCCCCAAGGGACCCAGTACTTC
TRBV19	few	TRBJ1-2	TRBD1	CASVPTSPGTGGGYGYTF	TGTGCCAGTGTTCCCACCTCCCCCGGGACAGGGGGCGGGTATGGCTACACCTTC
TRBV7-9	many	TRBJ1-6	TRBD1	CASSYRGGGSYNSPLHF	TGTGCCAGCAGCTACAGGGGTGGCGGCTCCTATAATTCACCCCTCCACTTT
TRBV20-1	few	TRBJ2-2	.	CSATPRPTGELFF	TGCAGTGCTACCCCTCGACCAACCGGGGAGCTGTTTTTT
TRBV24-1	.	TRBJ2-6	.	CATSGRVNTGANVLTF	TGTGCCACCAGTGGCCGGGTGAACACCGGGGCCAACGTCCTGACTTTC
TRBV10-1	.	TRBJ2-1	TRBD1	CASSEYRGNEQFF	TGCGCCAGCAGTGAGTACAGGGGCAATGAGCAGTTCTTC
TRBV12-3/TRBV12-4	.	TRBJ1-5	.	CASSYSVGQPQHF	TGTGCCAGCAGTTACTCAGTCGGGCAGCCCCAGCATTTT
TRBV10-3	.	TRBJ2-5	.	CAISDLGFQETQYF	TGTGCCATCAGTGATCTGGGGTTTCAAGAGACCCAGTACTTC
TRBV5-1	many	TRBJ2-2	.	CASSPDGLTGELFF	TGCGCCAGCAGCCCCGACGGACTCACCGGGGAGCTGTTTTTT
TRBV7-6	many	TRBJ2-7	.	CASSNVGRDYEQYF	TGTGCCAGCAGTAACGTGGGGCGGGACTACGAGCAGTACTTC
TRBV25-1	.	TRBJ2-7	.	CASRDRTGWSYEQYF	TGTGCCAGCAGAGATCGTACAGGATGGTCCTACGAGCAGTACTTC
TRBV20-1	.	TRBJ2-5	TRBD1	CSARRDRGIETQYF	TGCAGTGCGAGGAGGGACAGGGGGATTGAGACCCAGTACTTC
TRBV29-1	many	TRBJ2-5	.	CSVEGGETQETQYF	TGCAGCGTTGAAGGAGGGGAGACCCAAGAGACCCAGTACTTC
TRBV7-2	many	TRBJ1-4	.	CASSSPLHGAVTNEKLFF	TGTGCCAGCAGCTCCCCGCTACACGGGGCCGTCACTAATGAAAAACTGTTTTTT
TRBV9	many	TRBJ2-7	.	CASSVEGDTAQYF	TGTGCCAGCAGCGTGGAAGGTGACACGGCGCAGTACTTC
TRBV4-1	many	TRBJ1-5	.	CASSQVTGRGNQPQHF	TGCGCCAGCAGCCAAGTGACAGGTAGGGGCAATCAGCCCCAGCATTTT
TRBV4-1	.	TRBJ1-4	.	CASSQEQGATNEKLFF	TGTGCCAGCAGCCAAGAGCAGGGAGCAACTAATGAAAAACTGTTTTTT
TRBV25-1	.	TRBJ2-5	.	CASSEGNIGGETQYF	TGTGCCAGCAGTGAAGGTAATATCGGAGGAGAGACCCAGTACTTC
TRBV28	.	TRBJ2-7	.	CASSIVYEQYF	TGTGCCAGCAGCATAGTTTACGAGCAGTACTTC
TRBV7-8	many	TRBJ1-1	.	CASSSGLQNTEAFF	TGTGCCAGCAGCTCGGGACTCCAGAACACTGAAGCTTTCTTT
TRBV29-1	many	TRBJ1-1	TRBD1	CSVVTGGDTEAFF	TGCAGCGTGGTGACAGGGGGCGATACTGAAGCTTTCTTT
TRBV29-1	once	TRBJ1-4	TRBD1	CSVAPGTGGGTNEKLFF	TGCAGCGTTGCCCCCGGGACAGGGGGCGGCACTAATGAAAAACTGTTTTTT
TRBV7-9	many	TRBJ1-1	TRBD1	CASSLRQGTMNTEAFF	TGTGCCAGCAGCTTACGACAGGGTACGATGAACACTGAAGCTTTCTTT
TRBV19	.	TRBJ1-1	.	CASSTAGYEGTEAFF	TGTGCCAGTAGTACCGCAGGGTATGAGGGCACTGAAGCTTTCTTT
TRBV7-9	many	TRBJ1-5	.	CASSSDSSNQPQHF	TGTGCCAGCAGCTCGGACAGTAGCAATCAGCCCCAGCATTTT
TRBV15	.	TRBJ1-5	.	CATGRPDWFQPQHF	TGTGCCACCGGCAGACCCGACTGGTTCCAGCCCCAGCATTTT
TRBV6-5	.	TRBJ1-1	.	CASSYSNRGRMNTEAFF	TGTGCCAGCAGTTACTCGAACCGGGGGCGGATGAACACTGAAGCTTTCTTT
TRBV6-5	.	TRBJ1-1	.	CASSPGGLQGNTEAFF	TGTGCCAGCAGTCCTGGGGGCCTACAGGGGAACACTGAAGCTTTCTTT